Included here is one T cell receptor (beta chain) sequence, with context. The target antigen is unknown. This sample was included in a study of post-analysis software for immune sequencing data. Unique molecular identifiers tagged the TCR beta cDNA libraries. Input populations of roughly 0.95 to 10 million T cells gave rise to roughly 500,000 cDNA molecules. One entry per CDR3 protein, called by TCRdb with MiXCR from the PCR reads. The sample lists about 400,000 distinct CDR3 sequences; less than 40% were seen once. Whole-study results and caveats: Controls showed lower frequencies than patients for roughly five TRBV segments, and TRBV5-6, TRBV5-1 and TRBV20-1 were among these. Controls' normalized Chao1 diversity significantly exceeded that of multiple sclerosis patients.

V was cut by 4 bases and J by 8 bases, with 12 bases left in between. The CDR3 extends over 14 amino acids. The V call is TRBV12-3 or TRBV12-4, the J call TRBJ1-6, with TRBD1 as a possible D gene (5 bases). Sequencing was performed on blood. The TCR was taken from a girl aged 10-17 years with multiple sclerosis. In DNA form, the CDR3 reads TGTGCCAGCAGTTCCTACGGGGGATATTCACCCCTCCACTTT. Amino acids: CASSSYGGYSPLHF.